The 28 T cell receptor beta chains below come from one sample, sequenced in a study of blood T cell repertoires in COVID-19 (dated by TCRdb to between 2020 and 2021). Library method: the immunoSEQ multiplex PCR assay. The immuneACCESS repertoire file appears here via TCRdb, limited to in-frame rearrangements. These files lack a portion of the clones; in checked studies, under half of the deficit traces to unresolved V genes, and the cause of the others is not known. The sample profile shows 210,000 or so clones; 75% to 85% of them were found once. 4.3% of the sample goes to the ten largest clones. The sequencing input was PBMCs or T cells enriched from blood (not recorded which). Receptor source: a man aged 25 to 40 with acute COVID-19.

This chain uses TRBV2 with TRBJ2-3, with a tentative D call TRBD1 (5 bases). CDR1 SNHLY and CDR2 FYNNEI come from the germline V gene. The CDR3 is 16 amino acids. The V end lost 8 bases, the J end lost 3 bases, and 21 bases lay between the germline ends. This CDR3 reads CASSPTAGSFTDTQYF. In DNA form, the CDR3 reads TGTGCCAGCTCCCCCACTGCAGGGTCCTTTACAGATACGCAGTATTTT.

This clone was found once. A much larger clone differs by one base, so this may be a read error. Additional DNA sequences in this sample encode the identical CDR3. This rearrangement joins TRBV5-6 to TRBJ1-2; 8 bases are a match to TRBD1. The CDR3 has 16 residues. Germline V lookup: CDR1 SGHDT, CDR2 YYEEEE. CDR3 nucleotide sequence: TGCGCCAGCAGCGGGGGGGACAGGTACAATAACTATGGCTACACCTTC. It encodes CASSGGDRYNNYGYTF.

The CDR3 DNA reads as TGTGCCAGCAGTTACTCCCCGGGGTATTCACCCCTCCACTTT. This encodes CASSYSPGYSPLHF. The chain combines TRBV6-5 with TRBJ1-6; D not certain. Germline V gene sequence: CDR1 MNHEY, CDR2 SVGAGI. V was cut by 0 bases and J by 8 bases, with 8 bases left in between. The CDR3 has 14 residues.

DNA of the CDR3: TGTGCCAGTAGTAGCCGTGGCAGGGGGCTCTCGGACACTGAAGCTTTCTTT. Protein sequence: CASSSRGRGLSDTEAFF. This sequence joins TRBV19 and TRBJ1-1; the match to TRBD1 covers 8 bases. Germline V lookup: CDR1 LNHDA, CDR2 SQIVND (reference sequence). After removal of 4 bases from V and 3 bases from J, the junction contained 13 bases not matched to a gene. The CDR3 length is 17 residues.

The rearrangement uses TRBV15 and TRBJ2-1, with TRBD1 matching 11 bases. This CDR3 has 15 residues. The V gene end was trimmed by 8 bases and the J gene end by 1 base; junction bases not matched to a gene: 4. Germline lookup yields CDR1 LNHNV and CDR2 YYDKDF (reference sequence). CDR3 in amino acids: CATARDRGSYNEQFF. As DNA, the CDR3 is TGTGCCACCGCTCGGGACAGGGGGTCCTACAATGAGCAGTTCTTC. The whole variable domain, filled in from reference TRBV15 and TRBJ2-1, reads DAMVIQNPRYQVTQFGKPVTLSCSQTLNHNVMYWYQQKSSQAPKLLFHYYDKDFNNEADTPDNFQSRRPNTSFCFLDIRSPGLGDTAMYLCATARDRGSYNEQFFGPGTRLTVL.

J is TRBJ2-2 and V is TRBV6-5; 8 bases align to TRBD1. With 8 bases clipped from V and 1 base from J, the junction kept 6 bases outside the gene matches. This CDR3 is 15 amino acids long. CDR1 MNHEY and CDR2 SVGAGI come from the germline V gene. In DNA form, the CDR3 reads TGTGCCAGCGCCGAGACAGGGGAGAACACCGGGGAGCTGTTTTTT. Translation: CASAETGENTGELFF.

The V gene is TRBV13, the J gene TRBJ2-5; 10 bases line up with TRBD2. This CDR3 spans 16 amino acids. With 5 bases clipped from V and 2 bases from J, the junction kept 8 bases outside the gene matches. Germline-derived CDR1 and CDR2 are PRHDT and FYEKMQ (reference sequence). The CDR3 loop reads CASSPPLAGGQETQYF. In nucleotides, the CDR3 is TGTGCCAGCAGCCCGCCTTTAGCGGGGGGACAAGAGACCCAGTACTTC. The variable domain in full, completed from reference TRBV13 and TRBJ2-5, reads AAGVIQSPRHLIKEKRETATLKCYPIPRHDTVYWYQQGPGQDPQFLISFYEKMQSDKGSIPDRFSAQQFSDYHSELNMSSLELGDSALYFCASSPPLAGGQETQYFGPGTRLLVL.

The chain has TRBV7-9 and TRBJ2-7; 7 bases line up with TRBD2. The V gene end was trimmed by 5 bases and the J gene end by 5 bases; junction bases not matched to a gene: 9. This CDR3 spans 14 amino acids. Germline V CDR1 and CDR2: SEHNR, FQNEAQ (reference sequence). The CDR3 here is CASSPGGTGDEQYF. The CDR3 DNA is TGTGCCAGCAGCCCCGGGGGGACGGGCGACGAGCAGTACTTC.

The J gene is TRBJ1-1, the V gene TRBV2; possible D gene TRBD1, 6 bases. The CDR3 is 14 residues long. Germline V gives CDR1 SNHLY, CDR2 FYNNEI. The V end lost 6 bases, the J end lost 0 bases, and 11 bases lay between the germline ends. CDR3 coding DNA: TGTGCCAGCAGACTGGACAGCCTGAACACTGAAGCTTTCTTT. Translated: CASRLDSLNTEAFF.

V gene TRBV11-2 combines with J gene TRBJ1-5; tentative D call: TRBD1 (6 bases). Germline assignment: CDR1 SGHAT and CDR2 FQNNGV. Trimming pared 8 bases from V and 4 bases from J, leaving 15 bases between. The CDR3 length is 14 residues. The CDR3 is CASRNRDRNQPQHF. The DNA of the CDR3 is TGTGCCAGCCGAAACAGGGACCGTAATCAGCCCCAGCATTTT.

The chain recombines TRBV7-6 with TRBJ2-5, with a possible D match to TRBD2 (5 bases). The ends were cut back, 2 bases at V and 1 base at J, with 11 bases in the middle. In germline, CDR1 is SGHVS, CDR2 FNYEAQ. This CDR3 region has 15 residues. In DNA form, the CDR3 reads TGTGCCAGCAGCTTACCCCGGGGATCCCAAGAGACCCAGTACTTC. It translates to CASSLPRGSQETQYF. Combining the CDR3 with reference TRBV7-6 and TRBJ2-5 gives the whole variable domain GAGVSQSPRYKVTKRGQDVALRCDPISGHVSLYWYRQALGQGPEFLTYFNYEAQQDKSGLPNDRFSAERPEGSISTLTIQRTEQRDSAMYRCASSLPRGSQETQYFGPGTRLLVL.

This clone was found many times. Other DNA sequences of this sample code for an identical CDR3. The rearrangement uses TRBV7-9 and TRBJ2-7; TRBD2 aligns across 7 bases. Germline-derived CDR1 and CDR2 are SEHNR and FQNEAQ (reference sequence). The junction had 2 bases not matched to a gene; V was cut back by 0 bases and J by 0 bases. The CDR3 is 15 amino acids. The CDR3 reads CASSLAGGSSYEQYF. The CDR3 nucleotides are TGTGCCAGCAGCTTAGCCGGGGGGAGCTCCTACGAGCAGTACTTC.

This rearrangement joins TRBV29-1 to TRBJ1-4, with TRBD1 matching over 7 bases. Germline trimming cut 4 bases from V and 3 bases from J; bases unmatched to any gene: 5. Germline CDR1 is SQVTM and CDR2 is ANQGSEA. The CDR3 extends over 14 amino acids. CDR3 in DNA: TGCAGCGTTGTGGTGCAGGGGGCTAATGAAAAACTGTTTTTT. This encodes CSVVVQGANEKLFF.

The chain uses TRBV2 and TRBJ1-1; the D gene is possibly TRBD1 (6 bases). Germline lookup yields CDR1 SNHLY and CDR2 FYNNEI. Trimming stripped 8 bases from V and 0 bases from J, with 10 bases between. The CDR3 consists of 13 residues. The CDR3 region is CASEYRVNTEAFF. The CDR3 DNA sequence: TGTGCCAGCGAATACAGGGTGAACACTGAAGCTTTCTTT.

This clone showed up just once. This chain's CDR3 is CASSLTRGTHNEQFF. The CDR3 DNA follows: TGTGCCAGTAGCTTGACAAGGGGTACCCACAATGAGCAGTTCTTC. The chain joins TRBV19 to TRBJ2-1; tentatively, D is TRBD1 (5 bases). Trimming left V 6 bases short and J 5 bases short, with 17 bases between. This CDR3 comprises 15 residues. From germline, CDR1 is LNHDA and CDR2 SQIVND (reference sequence).

The chain links TRBV30 to TRBJ1-2; the match to TRBD1 covers 7 bases. The CDR3 sequence is 13 residues long. The germline gives CDR1 GTSNPN, CDR2 SVGIG (reference sequence). V dropped 4 bases and J dropped 2; count of bases not matched to a gene: 4. The chain's CDR3 is CAWKTGFNYGYTF. DNA of the CDR3: TGTGCCTGGAAGACAGGGTTCAACTATGGCTACACCTTC.

The rearrangement uses TRBV28 and TRBJ1-2; tentatively, D is TRBD1 (5 bases). The CDR3 spans 13 residues. Germline CDR1 reads MDHEN; CDR2 reads SYDVKM. The V and J ends lost 6 bases and 7 bases respectively, with 15 bases between them. The CDR3 loop is CASSSPRGTGYTF. CDR3 nucleotides: TGTGCCAGCAGCTCTCCCCGGGGGACTGGCTACACCTTC.

The V gene is TRBV9, the J gene TRBJ1-1, with D tentatively TRBD1 (5 bases). This CDR3 has 14 residues. Germline CDR1 is SGDLS and CDR2 is YYNGEE. Trimming removed 4 bases from V and 2 bases from J, with 12 bases in between. CDR3 in amino acids: CASSLVGGNTEAFF. CDR3 bases: TGTGCCAGCAGCCTAGTCGGGGGTAACACTGAAGCTTTCTTT.

V is TRBV7-9 and J is TRBJ1-6; D possibly corresponds to TRBD1 (6 bases). The CDR3 totals 14 residues. The germline V gene encodes CDR1 SEHNR and CDR2 FQNEAQ (reference sequence). Trimming removed 10 bases from V and 6 bases from J, with 16 bases in between. As DNA, the CDR3 is TGTGCCACCTCCCGCGACAGGATTAATTCACCCCTCCACTTT. It yields the protein CATSRDRINSPLHF.

The chain couples TRBV3-1 (or the pseudogene TRBV3-2) to TRBJ2-1; D gene ambiguous. The CDR3 spans 13 residues. Trimming cost V 4 bases and J 5 bases, with 9 bases left between them. Germline V CDR1 and CDR2: LGHDT, YNNKEL (reference sequence). The chain's CDR3 is CASSLQRNNEQFF. The DNA for the CDR3 is TGTGCCAGCAGCCTTCAGAGGAACAATGAGCAGTTCTTC.

The chain joins TRBV6-5 to TRBJ1-4; 10 nucleotides match TRBD1. Germline V gene lookup returns CDR1 MNHEY and CDR2 SVGAGI. The CDR3 length is 13 residues. With V trimmed by 6 bases and J by 10 bases, 5 bases remained unmatched. CDR3 in amino acids: CASSGQGEGKLFF. The CDR3 region has the DNA TGTGCCAGCAGCGGACAGGGGGAGGGAAAACTGTTTTTT.

The V gene is TRBV9, the J gene TRBJ2-3; no clear D gene. CDR1 is SGDLS and CDR2 is YYNGEE in the germline V gene. The V end lost 4 bases, the J end lost 2 bases, and 11 bases lay between the germline ends. The CDR3 sequence is 14 residues long. CDR3 DNA sequence: TGTGCCAGCAGCACCATACTTAACACAGATACGCAGTATTTT. This encodes CASSTILNTDTQYF.

This clone was seen a handful of times. V gene TRBV6-5 combines with J gene TRBJ2-7; possibly TRBD1 for D (5 bases). The germline CDR1 and CDR2 sequences are MNHEY and SVGAGI. There are 11 residues in the CDR3. Trimming took 11 bases from V and 5 from J, leaving 13 bases between them. This CDR3 reads CASRVNHEQYF. The DNA for the CDR3 is TGTGCCTCCAGGGTGAACCACGAGCAGTACTTC.

The chain links TRBV18 to TRBJ2-7; 8 nucleotides align to TRBD1. V shed 6 bases, J shed 7 bases, and the junction held 8 bases outside the gene matches. Germline assignment: CDR1 KGHSH and CDR2 LQKENI. This CDR3 region has 13 residues. In nucleotides, the CDR3 is TGTGCCAGCTCCAGATCTCAGGGGGCTGAGCAGTACTTC. It encodes CASSRSQGAEQYF.

This chain uses TRBV5-6 with TRBJ2-5; 12 bases agree with TRBD2. This CDR3 comprises 17 residues. Germline-derived CDR1 and CDR2 are SGHDT and YYEEEE. V lost 4 bases and J lost 5; bases outside the gene matches: 12. CDR3 sequence (DNA): TGTGCCAGCAGCCTGTATCTAGCGGGGGGGCAGGCGGAGACCCAGTACTTC. This translates into CASSLYLAGGQAETQYF.

This clone was observed a few times. The junction departs from the called germline gene at one end, perhaps through a read error. The chain carries TRBV6-5 and TRBJ1-3; D remains ambiguous. This CDR3 region has 15 residues. The germline CDR1 and CDR2 sequences are MNHEY and SVGAGI. This CDR3 is CASSDSTSSGNTIYF. Written as DNA, the CDR3 is TGTGCCAGCAGTGACTCCACGAGCTCTGGAAACACCATATATTTT.

The gene calls are TRBV5-5 and TRBJ2-5; 12 bases are a match to TRBD2. V shed 3 bases, J shed 5 bases, and the junction held 14 bases outside the gene matches. The CDR3 loop spans 18 amino acids. Germline V lookup: CDR1 SGHKS, CDR2 YYEKEE (reference sequence). The CDR3 nucleotides are TGTGCCAGCAGCTCGCCATCTAGCGGGGGGGTCGTCCGGGAGACCCAGTACTTC. It specifies CASSSPSSGGVVRETQYF.

There are a few counts of this clone. The chain uses TRBV19 and TRBJ1-1, with 8 bases identical to TRBD1. The CDR3 sequence is 16 residues long. CDR1 LNHDA and CDR2 SQIVND come from the germline V gene (reference sequence). Trimming at V came to 5 bases and at J to 4 bases, leaving 12 bases not matched to a gene. The CDR3 region is CASSPGQGKWGTEAFF. CDR3 bases: TGTGCCAGTAGTCCCGGACAGGGTAAGTGGGGCACTGAAGCTTTCTTT.